These 9 T cell receptor beta chains were all obtained from the same sample, sequenced in a study of siplizumab effects on memory and regulatory T cells. The assay was immunoSEQ multiplex PCR, and TCRdb's table has in-frame clones only and misses some. Here the sample spans about 82,000 clones, approximately 86% being singletons. The material sequenced was Tregs sorted from blood. The receptors were sampled from a human donor in good health.

As for this clone: The identical CDR3 is also encoded by other nucleotide sequences in the sample. The chain couples TRBV28 to TRBJ2-7; the D is unclear. The CDR3 sequence is 13 residues long. Germline V lookup: CDR1 MDHEN, CDR2 SYDVKM. V lost 2 bases and J lost 4, with 9 bases in between. The CDR3 spells CASSLTGSYEQYF. The CDR3 DNA is TGTGCCAGCAGTTTAACGGGTTCGTACGAGCAGTACTTC. Full variable domain (outside the CDR3, taken from reference TRBV28 and TRBJ2-7): DVKVTQSSRYLVKRTGEKVFLECVQDMDHENMFWYRQDPGLGLRLIYFSYDVKMKEKGDIPEGYSVSREKKERFSLILESASTNQTSMYLCASSLTGSYEQYFGPGTRLTVT.

This clone is a singleton in its sample. The chain recombines TRBV7-3 with TRBJ2-2, with D possibly TRBD1 on 5 matching bases. The V end was cut by 5 bases, the J end by 2 bases, with 15 bases between. Germline CDR1 SGHTA, CDR2 FQGTGA. CDR3 size: 16 residues. The chain's CDR3 is CASSPRTILNTGELFF. The CDR3 DNA sequence: TGTGCCAGCAGCCCGCGGACAATACTCAACACCGGGGAGCTGTTTTTT. The variable domain in full, with the rest retrieved from reference TRBV7-3 and TRBJ2-2, is GAGVSQTPSNKVTEKGKYVELRCDPISGHTALYWYRQSLGQGPEFLIYFQGTGAADDSGLPNDRFFAVRPEGSVSTLKIQRTERGDSAVYLCASSPRTILNTGELFFGEGSRLTVL.

This clone was seen just once. The rearrangement links TRBV5-1 to TRBJ2-3, with a possible D match to TRBD1 (7 bases). Germline CDR1 is SGHRS and CDR2 is YFSETQ. The CDR3 totals 17 residues. V was trimmed by 0 bases and J by 5 bases, leaving 19 bases between them. CDR3 amino acids: CASSLVIGGGQGDTQYF. In nucleotides, the CDR3 is TGCGCCAGCAGCTTGGTGATAGGAGGGGGCCAGGGAGATACGCAGTATTTT.

The V and J genes are TRBV20-1 and TRBJ1-5; no clear D gene. CDR1 is DFQATT and CDR2 is SNEGSKA in the germline V gene (reference sequence). Deletions cut 0 bases from V and 6 bases from J, with 0 bases between. CDR3 length equals 10 residues. The CDR3 DNA sequence: TGCAGTGCTAGAGATCAGCCCCAGCATTTT. This codes for CSARDQPQHF.

The chain joins TRBV10-3 to TRBJ2-3, with D tentatively TRBD2 (6 bases). Trimming took 11 bases from V and 4 from J, leaving 13 bases between them. Germline CDR1 is ENHRY and CDR2 is SYGVKD. The CDR3 extends over 12 amino acids. CDR3 region: CALATGADTQYF. The CDR3 DNA sequence: TGTGCCCTCGCAACGGGGGCAGATACGCAGTATTTT.

The genes are TRBV7-9 and TRBJ2-7; weak D call: TRBD2 (6 bases). Germline V CDR1 and CDR2: SEHNR, FQNEAQ (reference sequence). V was trimmed by 5 bases and J by 3 bases, leaving 14 bases between them. This CDR3 comprises 14 residues. CDR3 sequence: CASSPRTTHYEQYF. The DNA of the CDR3 is TGTGCCAGCAGCCCCCGGACTACGCACTACGAGCAGTACTTC. Full variable domain (remainder filled in from reference TRBV7-9 and TRBJ2-7): DTGVSQNPRHKITKRGQNVTFRCDPISEHNRLYWYRQTLGQGPEFLTYFQNEAQLEKSRLLSDRFSAERPKGSFSTLEIQRTEQGDSAMYLCASSPRTTHYEQYFGPGTRLTVT.

This clone appeared a single time. The V and J genes are TRBV7-3 and TRBJ1-1; D call uncertain. The CDR3 has 12 residues. Trimming removed 5 bases from V and 7 bases from J, with 11 bases in between. CDR1 and CDR2 (germline): SGHTA, FQGTGA. The CDR3 is CASSPHKGEAFF. The CDR3 nucleotides are TGTGCCAGCAGCCCTCACAAGGGTGAAGCTTTCTTT.

The chain is built from TRBV10-3 and TRBJ2-1; D is undetermined. In germline, CDR1 is ENHRY, CDR2 SYGVKD. The CDR3 loop spans 14 amino acids. V was clipped by 0 bases and J by 7 bases, with 10 bases between them. The CDR3 region has the DNA TGTGCCATCAGTGAGTCCCAGTTCGGTAATGAGCAGTTCTTC. Protein: CAISESQFGNEQFF.

The rearrangement links TRBV2 to TRBJ2-5; no firm D call. Germline V lookup: CDR1 SNHLY, CDR2 FYNNEI. This CDR3 comprises 10 residues. Between the trimmed V and J ends, which lost 8 bases and 5 bases, there was a span of 6 bases. The chain's CDR3 is CASAQETQYF. The CDR3 DNA reads as TGTGCCAGCGCCCAGGAGACCCAGTACTTC.